This TCR beta chain comes out of a study of blood T cell repertoires in COVID-19. Using immunoSEQ multiplex PCR, the repertoire was profiled, and TCRdb retains in-frame clones only, with some absent. The sample gives under 250,000 clones, roughly nine tenths of which show up once; around 0.85% is in the top ten. This TCR derives from a man aged 55-75 years with COVID-19, enrolled during active disease. The material sequenced was peripheral blood.

CDR3 in amino acids: CASSPTGGRNQPQHF. The CDR3 DNA sequence: TGTGCCAGCAGTCCCACAGGGGGACGGAATCAGCCCCAGCATTTT. The chain recombines TRBV6-2 or TRBV6-3 with TRBJ1-5; 8 positions match TRBD1. CDR1 is MNHEY and CDR2 is SVGEGT in the germline V gene. The trim removed 5 bases at V and 4 bases at J, leaving 7 bases unmatched. This CDR3 comprises 15 residues.